This T cell receptor (beta chain) was profiled in a study of post-analysis software for immune sequencing data. Looking at the study overall: The disease courses covered relapsing-remitting, secondary progressive and progressive-relapsing multiple sclerosis.

Note on this clonotype: Its cognate antigen is unknown.

Study conclusions and caveats: Samples made in the same batch grouped tightly together by F measure. Significantly lower normalized Chao1 diversity was seen in multiple sclerosis patients than in controls. Higher frequency in patients than in controls was seen for several TRBV segments, with TRBV5-6, TRBV5-1 and TRBV20-1 among them.

CDR1 and CDR2 (germline): MGHRA, YSYEKL. The V gene lost 6 bases and the J gene lost 2 bases, with 11 bases spanning the gap. The CDR3 spans 13 residues. cDNA libraries for TCR beta contained unique molecular identifiers. Input of 1 to 10 million T cells yielded 450,000 to 550,000 cDNA molecules. TCRdb reprocessed the PCR reads with MiXCR, giving one entry per CDR3 protein. The sample includes over 250,000 distinct CDR3 sequences, 30% to 45% of them seen just once. This chain joins TRBV4-1 and TRBJ2-7; no reliable D call. The receptor's source is a girl between 5 and 17 years old with multiple sclerosis. The specimen was blood. The CDR3 bases are TGCGCCAGCAGAGGTGAGGAGCCCTACGAGCAGTACTTC. Encoded protein: CASRGEEPYEQYF.